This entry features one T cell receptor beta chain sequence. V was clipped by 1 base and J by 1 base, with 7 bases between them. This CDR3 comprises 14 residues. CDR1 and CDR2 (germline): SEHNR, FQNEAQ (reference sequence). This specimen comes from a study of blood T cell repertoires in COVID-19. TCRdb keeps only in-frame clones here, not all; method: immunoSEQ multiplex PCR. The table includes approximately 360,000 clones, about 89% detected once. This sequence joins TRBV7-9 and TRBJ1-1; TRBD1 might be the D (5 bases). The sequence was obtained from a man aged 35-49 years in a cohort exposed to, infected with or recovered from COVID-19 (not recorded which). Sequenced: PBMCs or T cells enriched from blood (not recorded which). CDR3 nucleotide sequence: TGTGCCAGCAGCTTAGGACAGAAGAACACTGAAGCTTTCTTT. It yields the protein CASSLGQKNTEAFF.